The rows below give T cell receptor beta chains drawn from one sample of a study of high-grade serous ovarian cancer treatment subgroups. Repertoires were generated with immunoSEQ multiplex PCR, while TCRdb's copy carries only in-frame clones and drops some. The data hold 35,000 to 45,000 clones, with about 80% observed a single time. Sequenced material: tumor tissue. These receptors all stem from a human donor with high-grade serous ovarian cancer. Each CDR3 is given without its conserved first and last residue. Each record gives: CDR3 protein, J gene, V gene, D gene. The D gene is left open where the match is weak.

CDR3aa: ASSDLPSITGELF
j_gene: TRBJ2-2
v_gene: TRBV9
d_gene: -

CDR3aa: ASSIRGFYYEQY
j_gene: TRBJ2-7
v_gene: TRBV18
d_gene: -

CDR3aa: ASRGFRDTQY
j_gene: TRBJ2-3
v_gene: TRBV30
d_gene: -

CDR3aa: SVKSNEQF
j_gene: TRBJ2-1
v_gene: TRBV29-1
d_gene: -

CDR3aa: ASSQDAGYGNTEAF
j_gene: TRBJ1-1
v_gene: TRBV4-2
d_gene: -

CDR3aa: ASSQDPGQGYSPLH
j_gene: TRBJ1-6
v_gene: TRBV4-1
d_gene: TRBD1

CDR3aa: ASSYSIQGPGELF
j_gene: TRBJ2-2
v_gene: TRBV6-5
d_gene: -

CDR3aa: ASSIRVEAQY
j_gene: TRBJ2-3
v_gene: TRBV6-1
d_gene: -

CDR3aa: ASSLGDYNEQF
j_gene: TRBJ2-1
v_gene: TRBV7-9
d_gene: -

CDR3aa: ASSFGDTQY
j_gene: TRBJ2-3
v_gene: TRBV7-2
d_gene: -

CDR3aa: ASSNPGGVLARGGLF
j_gene: TRBJ2-2
v_gene: TRBV7-3
d_gene: TRBD2

CDR3aa: ASSQDGVAGIDEQF
j_gene: TRBJ2-1
v_gene: TRBV4-1
d_gene: TRBD2